One sample yielded the 17 T cell receptor beta chains listed below, sequenced in a study of blood T cell repertoires in COVID-19. TCRdb's copy holds only in-frame clones and misses some; the assay was immunoSEQ multiplex PCR. Among roughly 290,000 clones, 85% to 90% were seen once, and the ten largest hold 0.7% to 0.9%. Sequencing used peripheral blood. These receptors all stem from a man younger than 40 with acute or convalescent COVID-19.

CDR3 nucleotide sequence: TGTGCCAGCAGTCAGGACAGTTATGGCTACACCTTC. Translated, it gives CASSQDSYGYTF. This chain links TRBV28 with TRBJ1-2; tentatively, D is TRBD1 (6 bases). CDR1 MDHEN and CDR2 SYDVKM come from the germline V gene. CDR3 size: 12 residues. The V gene lost 5 bases and the J gene lost 5 bases, with 9 bases spanning the gap.

In nucleotides, the CDR3 is TGTGCCAGCAGTTTATCGCGGGTCCAAGAGACCCAGTACTTC. Residues: CASSLSRVQETQYF. J is TRBJ2-5 and V is TRBV28, with D perhaps TRBD2 (5 bases). Germline V lookup: CDR1 MDHEN, CDR2 SYDVKM. Deletions cut 1 base from V and 1 base from J, with 7 bases between. CDR3 size: 14 residues.

The chain is built from TRBV28 and TRBJ1-2; D not resolved. CDR1 is MDHEN, CDR2 SYDVKM, per germline. V was shortened by 3 bases and J by 4 bases, with 18 bases between the two germline ends. There are 16 residues in the CDR3. The CDR3 sequence is CASSFPGKGHPYGYTF. For the CDR3, the DNA is TGTGCCAGCAGTTTCCCCGGGAAAGGGCACCCCTATGGCTACACCTTC.

The genes are TRBV4-1 and TRBJ2-3; D gene unclear. Per the germline V gene, CDR1 is MGHRA and CDR2 is YSYEKL. The CDR3 totals 12 residues. The V gene lost 4 bases and the J gene lost 6 bases, with 8 bases spanning the gap. The CDR3 region has the DNA TGCGCCAGCAGCCGAAGCTATGATACGCAGTATTTT. Protein sequence: CASSRSYDTQYF.

The CDR3, as DNA: TGTGCCAGCAGCGAGCGAAATAATTCACCCCTCCACTTT. Amino acids: CASSERNNSPLHF. This chain connects TRBV7-3 to TRBJ1-6; the D is unclear. Trimming stripped 5 bases from V and 5 bases from J, with 7 bases between. Germline V gene lookup returns CDR1 SGHTA and CDR2 FQGTGA. There are 13 residues in the CDR3.

V is TRBV5-1 and J is TRBJ2-4, with TRBD1 identical over 9 bases. The junction had 11 bases not matched to a gene; V was cut back by 3 bases and J by 7 bases. CDR3 size: 16 residues. Looked up from germline, CDR1 is SGHRS and CDR2 is YFSETQ. In DNA, the CDR3 is TGCGCCAGCAGCTCCGAAACCGGGACAGGGTGGAACATTCAGTACTTC. Its protein is CASSSETGTGWNIQYF.

V gene TRBV29-1 combines with J gene TRBJ2-1, with D maybe TRBD2 (5 bases). V lost 3 bases and J lost 7, with 13 bases in between. The germline CDR1 and CDR2 sequences are SQVTM and ANQGSEA. This CDR3 spans 13 amino acids. As DNA, the CDR3 is TGCAGCGTTGACTTCGGAGCGGTGAATGAGCAGTTCTTC. It is translated as CSVDFGAVNEQFF.

The chain combines TRBV28 with TRBJ1-2, with 7 bases lining up with TRBD1. V trimming: 9 bases; J trimming: 3 bases; junction bases outside the gene matches: 10. This CDR3 is built from 14 residues. Germline assignment: CDR1 MDHEN and CDR2 SYDVKM. The CDR3 region has the DNA TGTGCCAGTTCCAAGGGGGCCGGACACTATGGCTACACCTTC. This codes for CASSKGAGHYGYTF.

The rearrangement joins TRBV18 to TRBJ1-2, with D possibly TRBD1 on 5 matching bases. The germline V gene has CDR1 KGHSH and CDR2 LQKENI. The CDR3 runs 15 residues. The V end lost 2 bases, the J end lost 8 bases, and 18 bases lay between the germline ends. The CDR3 here is CASSPDSSVEIGYTF. CDR3 in DNA: TGTGCCAGCTCACCAGACAGCTCTGTTGAGATCGGCTACACCTTC. Full variable domain (remainder filled in from reference TRBV18 and TRBJ1-2): NAGVMQNPRHLVRRRGQEARLRCSPMKGHSHVYWYRQLPEEGLKFMVYLQKENIIDESGMPKERFSAEFPKEGPSILRIQQVVRGDSAAYFCASSPDSSVEIGYTFGSGTRLTVV.

The rearrangement links TRBV24-1 to TRBJ2-3; maybe TRBD1 (6 bases). Germline loops: CDR1 KGHDR, CDR2 SFDVKD. There are 18 residues in the CDR3. V was pared by 1 base and J by 4 bases, with 20 bases between. CDR3 sequence: CATSDLSSIGKGADTQYF. CDR3 in DNA: TGTGCCACCAGTGATTTATCATCGATAGGAAAGGGGGCAGATACGCAGTATTTT.

This chain joins TRBV28 and TRBJ1-6; 7 positions match TRBD1. J lost 7 bases, V lost 7 bases, and 10 bases had no gene match. The length of the CDR3 is 15 residues. Germline CDR1 is MDHEN and CDR2 is SYDVKM. The CDR3 is CASITLTGQNSPLHF. CDR3 DNA sequence: TGTGCCAGCATAACCTTGACAGGGCAAAATTCACCCCTCCACTTT. Full variable domain (remainder filled in from reference TRBV28 and TRBJ1-6): DVKVTQSSRYLVKRTGEKVFLECVQDMDHENMFWYRQDPGLGLRLIYFSYDVKMKEKGDIPEGYSVSREKKERFSLILESASTNQTSMYLCASITLTGQNSPLHFGNGTRLTVT.

This clone was counted a single time. The chain has TRBV18 and TRBJ1-6; 9 nucleotides agree with TRBD1. The germline V gene encodes CDR1 KGHSH and CDR2 LQKENI. V was clipped by 6 bases and J by 7 bases; unmatched bases: 10. The CDR3 contains 16 residues. CDR3 protein: CASSLPHDRGNSPLHF. The CDR3 nucleotides are TGTGCCAGCTCCCTACCACATGACAGGGGGAATTCACCCCTCCACTTT. The full variable domain, its missing parts supplied by reference TRBV18 and TRBJ1-6, is NAGVMQNPRHLVRRRGQEARLRCSPMKGHSHVYWYRQLPEEGLKFMVYLQKENIIDESGMPKERFSAEFPKEGPSILRIQQVVRGDSAAYFCASSLPHDRGNSPLHFGNGTRLTVT.

The rearrangement joins TRBV2 to TRBJ1-6, with D possibly being TRBD1 (6 bases). This CDR3 region has 14 residues. Deletions cut 5 bases from V and 8 bases from J, with 13 bases between. CDR1 SNHLY and CDR2 FYNNEI come from the germline V gene. In DNA form, the CDR3 reads TGTGCCAGCAGTCTAACAGGGCAGGATTCACCCCTCCACTTT. As protein: CASSLTGQDSPLHF.

CDR3 bases: TGTGCCAGCAGTTCCTACTCGACGGCGGGGGCGCCTGAAAAACTGTTTTTT. It codes for CASSSYSTAGAPEKLFF. This chain connects TRBV25-1 to TRBJ1-4; tentatively, D is TRBD1 (6 bases). This CDR3 is built from 17 residues. Germline CDR1 is MGHDK and CDR2 is SYGVNS. Trimming removed 5 bases at V and 7 bases at J, with 23 bases between.

The rearrangement links TRBV6-5 to TRBJ1-1; D call uncertain. The V gene's germline CDR1 is MNHEY and CDR2 SVGAGI. Between the trimmed V and J ends, which lost 6 bases and 1 base, there was a span of 6 bases. The CDR3 contains 12 residues. CDR3 sequence reads: CASSKKNTEAFF. As DNA, the CDR3 is TGTGCCAGCAGCAAAAAGAACACTGAAGCTTTCTTT.

The chain employs TRBV25-1 and TRBJ2-5; possibly TRBD2 for D (5 bases). CDR3 length: 13 amino acids. Trimming took off 6 bases at V and 1 base at J, with 9 bases between the two ends. Germline values: CDR1 MGHDK, CDR2 SYGVNS. The CDR3 nucleotides read TGTGCCAGCAGAACACTAGGCCAAGAGACCCAGTACTTC. The encoded protein is CASRTLGQETQYF.

This chain joins TRBV11-2 and TRBJ1-4; D possibly corresponds to TRBD1 (6 bases). Trimming stripped 3 bases from V and 8 bases from J, with 16 bases between. Looked up from germline, CDR1 is SGHAT and CDR2 is FQNNGV. The CDR3 runs 15 residues. CDR3 bases: TGTGCCAGCAGCTTGAATGGGGGCTCTAGGGAAAAACTGTTTTTT. As protein: CASSLNGGSREKLFF. Filled out from reference TRBV11-2 and TRBJ1-4, the complete variable domain reads EAGVAQSPRYKIIEKRQSVAFWCNPISGHATLYWYQQILGQGPKLLIQFQNNGVVDDSQLPKDRFSAERLKGVDSTLKIQPAKLEDSAVYLCASSLNGGSREKLFFGSGTQLSVL.